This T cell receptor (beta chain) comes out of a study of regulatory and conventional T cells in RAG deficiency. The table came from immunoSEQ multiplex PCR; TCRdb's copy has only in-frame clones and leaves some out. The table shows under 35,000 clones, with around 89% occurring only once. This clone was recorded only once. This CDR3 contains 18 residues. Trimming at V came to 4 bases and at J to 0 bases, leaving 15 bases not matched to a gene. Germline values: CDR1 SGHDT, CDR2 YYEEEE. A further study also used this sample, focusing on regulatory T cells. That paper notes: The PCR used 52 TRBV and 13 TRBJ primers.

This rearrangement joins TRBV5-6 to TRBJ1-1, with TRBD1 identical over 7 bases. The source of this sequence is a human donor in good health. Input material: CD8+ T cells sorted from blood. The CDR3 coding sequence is TGTGCCAGCAGCGCGAAAGGGACAGTAGTCATCATGAACACTGAAGCTTTCTTT. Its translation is CASSAKGTVVIMNTEAFF. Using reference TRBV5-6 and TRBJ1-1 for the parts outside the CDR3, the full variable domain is DAGVTQSPTHLIKTRGQQVTLRCSPKSGHDTVSWYQQALGQGPQFIFQYYEEEERQRGNFPDRFSGHQFPNYSSELNVNALLLGDSALYLCASSAKGTVVIMNTEAFFGQGTRLTVV.